The 26 T cell receptor beta chains below were found in one sample sequenced in a study of blood T cells in healthy people across ages. A J-beta primer mix and a sample-barcoded 5' primer were used in a second PCR of about 7 to 12 cycles. MiXCR was run by TCRdb on the 5' RACE reads, yielding one entry per CDR3 protein. Of 1.5 million to 2 million distinct CDR3 sequences in the sample, about 49% are singletons; the top ten hold around 2.1%. Sequenced: blood. The receptors originated from a woman in her forties in good health.

This clonotype was seen a few times. The chain links TRBV5-1 to TRBJ2-4, with a tentative D call TRBD2 (6 bases). From germline, CDR1 is SGHRS and CDR2 YFSETQ. Trimming left V 4 bases short and J 0 bases short, with 14 bases between. The CDR3 spans 16 residues. CDR3 region: CASSAGGSGAKNIQYF. As DNA, the CDR3 is TGCGCCAGCAGCGCGGGCGGTAGCGGAGCCAAAAACATTCAGTACTTC.

The chain carries TRBV6-5 and TRBJ2-1; 8 positions match TRBD2. Germline values: CDR1 MNHEY, CDR2 SVGAGI. The junction had 3 bases not matched to a gene; V was cut back by 3 bases and J by 5 bases. CDR3 size: 14 residues. DNA of the CDR3: TGTGCCAGCAGTTATGAGCGGGGGAACAATGAGCAGTTCTTC. As protein: CASSYERGNNEQFF.

This chain joins TRBV20-1 and TRBJ2-1; either TRBD1 or TRBD2 may supply D (6 bases each). This CDR3 region has 19 residues. CDR1 and CDR2 (germline): DFQATT, SNEGSKA (reference sequence). V was pared by 0 bases and J by 2 bases, with 23 bases between. The CDR3 sequence: CSARDFGTERGRTYNEQFF. The CDR3 bases are TGCAGTGCTAGAGATTTTGGGACTGAAAGGGGGAGAACCTACAATGAGCAGTTCTTC.

The chain uses TRBV12-3 or TRBV12-4 and TRBJ2-3; 8 bases align to TRBD2. The V gene end was trimmed by 3 bases and the J gene end by 5 bases; junction bases not matched to a gene: 7. The CDR3 runs to 15 residues. The CDR3 coding sequence is TGTGCCAGCAGTTTTCTCACGGGGGGGGGAGATACGCAGTATTTT. As protein: CASSFLTGGGDTQYF.

This chain's CDR3 is CSARDSGGLRNEQFF. CDR3 bases: TGCAGTGCTAGAGATAGCGGGGGGCTTAGGAATGAGCAGTTCTTC. The chain combines TRBV20-1 with TRBJ2-1; 10 nucleotides align to TRBD2. The CDR3 sequence is 15 residues long. CDR1 is DFQATT and CDR2 is SNEGSKA in the germline V gene (reference sequence). Trimming removed 0 bases from V and 7 bases from J; junction bases left unmatched: 6.

Comments on this clonotype: One end of the junction is discordant with germline, which a read error may explain. The chain carries TRBV4-3 and TRBJ2-7; 7 bases match TRBD2. The CDR3 has 16 residues. CDR1 LGHNA and CDR2 YSLEER come from the germline V gene. The CDR3 loop reads CASGQDWGGTADEQYF. The DNA of the CDR3 is TGCGCCAGCGGCCAAGATTGGGGGGGGACCGCCGACGAGCAGTACTTC.

The count of this clonotype is one. The chain links TRBV7-9 to TRBJ1-6; D unresolved. Trimming removed 7 bases from V and 0 bases from J, with 10 bases in between. The CDR3 is made up of 15 amino acids. Per the germline V gene, CDR1 is SEHNR and CDR2 is FQNEAQ (reference sequence). The CDR3 sequence is CASTTISSYNSPLHF. DNA of the CDR3: TGTGCCAGCACCACCATCAGCTCCTATAATTCACCCCTCCACTTT.

This clonotype has ten or more counts. The chain recombines TRBV20-1 with TRBJ2-1; 7 positions agree with TRBD1. The ends lost 6 bases at V and 7 bases at J; junction bases unmatched: 15. The CDR3 is made up of 15 amino acids. Germline assignment: CDR1 DFQATT and CDR2 SNEGSKA (reference sequence). The chain's CDR3 is CSASLPGQRMNEQFF. CDR3 nucleotide sequence: TGCAGTGCATCTCTCCCGGGACAGAGGATGAATGAGCAGTTCTTC.

This clonotype was observed a handful of times. V is TRBV7-3 and J is TRBJ2-5; D unclear. The CDR3 has 15 amino acids. CDR1 is SGHTA, CDR2 FQGTGA, per germline. Trimming removed 5 bases from V and 2 bases from J, with 15 bases in between. CDR3 bases: TGTGCCAGCAGCCCTGGGCCTGCCCCACAAGAGACCCAGTACTTC. Residues: CASSPGPAPQETQYF.

This sequence joins TRBV4-3 and TRBJ2-7, with 8 bases lining up with TRBD1. This CDR3 spans 15 amino acids. Losses at the gene ends were 1 base for V and 2 bases for J; bases not matched to a gene: 4. Germline values: CDR1 LGHNA, CDR2 YSLEER. CDR3 in amino acids: CASSQAIRGPYEQYF. The CDR3 nucleotides are TGCGCCAGCAGCCAAGCAATCAGGGGGCCCTACGAGCAGTACTTC.

The rearrangement uses TRBV27 and TRBJ2-3; no clear D gene. V was clipped by 4 bases and J by 7 bases, with 12 bases between them. CDR1 MNHEY and CDR2 SMNVEV come from the germline V gene (reference sequence). This CDR3 spans 13 amino acids. The CDR3 spells CASSCSRLNTQYF. The DNA of the CDR3 is TGTGCCAGCAGTTGCTCCCGACTGAATACGCAGTATTTT.

This clonotype was observed a few times. The chain links TRBV20-1 to TRBJ2-5; 11 nucleotides line up with TRBD2. V lost 6 bases to trimming and J lost 4 bases; unmatched junction nucleotides: 7. CDR3 length: 14 amino acids. CDR1 is DFQATT, CDR2 SNEGSKA, per germline (reference sequence). CDR3 amino acids: CSARQLAGGETQYF. The CDR3 nucleotides read TGCAGTGCAAGACAGCTAGCGGGGGGAGAGACCCAGTACTTC.

This chain connects TRBV14 to TRBJ1-2; TRBD1 agrees at 7 bases. This CDR3 spans 14 amino acids. Trimming at V came to 0 bases and at J to 6 bases, leaving 4 bases not matched to a gene. Germline CDR1 reads SGHDN; CDR2 reads FVKESK. The CDR3 spells CASSQDLGGNGYTF. CDR3 nucleotides: TGTGCCAGCAGCCAAGATCTAGGGGGCAATGGCTACACCTTC. The variable domain in full, completed from reference TRBV14 and TRBJ1-2, reads EAGVTQFPSHSVIEKGQTVTLRCDPISGHDNLYWYRRVMGKEIKFLLHFVKESKQDESGMPNNRFLAERTGGTYSTLKVQPAELEDSGVYFCASSQDLGGNGYTFGSGTRLTVV.

The V and J genes are TRBV15 and TRBJ2-4; tentatively, D is TRBD1 (5 bases). CDR3 length equals 18 residues. Trimming removed 0 bases from V and 6 bases from J, with 21 bases in between. Looked up from germline, CDR1 is LNHNV and CDR2 is YYDKDF (reference sequence). Here the CDR3 reads CATSREALELGQGNIQYF. The CDR3 coding sequence is TGTGCCACCAGCAGAGAGGCTTTAGAACTTGGGCAGGGAAACATTCAGTACTTC.

This chain links TRBV3-1 with TRBJ2-7; 11 nucleotides line up with TRBD1. Germline CDR1 and CDR2: LGHDT and YNNKEL (reference sequence). Trimming at V came to 5 bases and at J to 1 base, leaving 10 bases not matched to a gene. This CDR3 has 17 amino acids. The CDR3 DNA reads TGTGCCAGCAGCACAGAATGGGACAGGGGGAGGTCCTACGAGCAGTACTTC. Its protein product is CASSTEWDRGRSYEQYF.

This clonotype appeared once. The chain combines TRBV20-1 with TRBJ2-3, with TRBD2 identical over 10 bases. CDR3 length: 14 residues. The J segment lost 7 bases and the V segment lost 3 bases, leaving 7 bases of the junction unmatched. CDR1 is DFQATT and CDR2 is SNEGSKA in the germline V gene (reference sequence). The CDR3 sequence is CSARFSGGRYTQYF. The CDR3 DNA reads as TGCAGTGCTAGGTTTAGCGGGGGGCGATATACGCAGTATTTT.

The genes are TRBV6-1 and TRBJ1-6; possibly TRBD1 for D (6 bases). The CDR3 is 14 residues long. Trimming took 7 bases from V and 4 from J, leaving 11 bases between them. Germline loops: CDR1 MNHNS, CDR2 SASEGT. As DNA, the CDR3 is TGTGCCAGCAACCAGGACAGATATAATTCACCCCTCCACTTT. Translating gives CASNQDRYNSPLHF.

The chain is built from TRBV29-1 and TRBJ2-3, with D tentatively TRBD2 (7 bases). The CDR3 is 13 residues long. V was shortened by 3 bases and J by 6 bases, with 13 bases between the two germline ends. Per the germline V gene, CDR1 is SQVTM and CDR2 is ANQGSEA. CDR3 nucleotide sequence: TGCAGCGTTGACGTCGGGGGGCGGGATACGCAGTATTTT. This gives the protein CSVDVGGRDTQYF.

The genes are TRBV20-1 and TRBJ1-2; TRBD1 aligns across 10 bases. The V and J ends lost 3 bases and 5 bases, in that order; junction bases with no gene match: 3. Germline CDR1 and CDR2: DFQATT and SNEGSKA (reference sequence). The CDR3 has 13 residues. CDR3 protein: CSASRTGGYGYTF. CDR3 coding DNA: TGCAGTGCTAGCCGGACAGGGGGTTATGGCTACACCTTC.

This chain connects TRBV6-5 to TRBJ2-3; D could derive from TRBD1 or TRBD2 (6 bases each). The CDR3 contains 15 residues. Germline lookup yields CDR1 MNHEY and CDR2 SVGAGI. The ends were cut back, 0 bases at V and 2 bases at J, with 9 bases in the middle. The CDR3 is CASSYSGGYTDTQYF. The DNA for the CDR3 is TGTGCCAGCAGTTACTCAGGGGGGTACACAGATACGCAGTATTTT.

CDR3 region: CATSRDRGLGANVLTF. CDR3 bases: TGTGCCACCAGCAGAGATCGTGGGCTTGGGGCCAACGTCCTGACTTTC. The rearrangement uses TRBV15 and TRBJ2-6, with D unclear. Germline values: CDR1 LNHNV, CDR2 YYDKDF (reference sequence). There are 16 residues in the CDR3. Trimming removed 0 bases from V and 3 bases from J, with 9 bases in between. The whole variable domain, filled in from reference TRBV15 and TRBJ2-6, reads DAMVIQNPRYQVTQFGKPVTLSCSQTLNHNVMYWYQQKSSQAPKLLFHYYDKDFNNEADTPDNFQSRRPNTSFCFLDIRSPGLGDTAMYLCATSRDRGLGANVLTFGAGSRLTVL.

The chain has TRBV28 and TRBJ1-2; a possible D gene is TRBD1 (5 bases). Per the germline V gene, CDR1 is MDHEN and CDR2 is SYDVKM. The CDR3 spans 14 residues. V was pared by 10 bases and J by 7 bases, with 22 bases between. This CDR3 is CATPRDRYLGGYTF. CDR3 DNA: TGTGCCACTCCCCGGGACCGCTATCTTGGTGGCTACACCTTC.

The V and J genes are TRBV20-1 and TRBJ2-5; the D gene is possibly TRBD2 (5 bases). CDR3 length: 16 residues. The germline V gene encodes CDR1 DFQATT and CDR2 SNEGSKA (reference sequence). The V end was cut by 3 bases, the J end by 3 bases, with 20 bases between. CDR3 DNA sequence: TGCAGTGCTAGTTCCATAAGGGCGCGGGCCGAAGAGACCCAGTACTTC. As protein: CSASSIRARAEETQYF.

Ten or more counts support this clonotype. The chain couples TRBV28 to TRBJ2-5; D gene unclear. Deletions cut 5 bases from V and 1 base from J, with 5 bases between. The CDR3 totals 12 residues. Germline CDR1 and CDR2: MDHEN and SYDVKM. The CDR3 DNA is TGTGCCAGCAGTATCCTCCAAGAGACCCAGTACTTC. The encoded protein is CASSILQETQYF.

V is TRBV7-9 and J is TRBJ2-3; 7 bases line up with TRBD1. Trimming removed 6 bases from V and 0 bases from J; junction bases left unmatched: 3. Per the germline V gene, CDR1 is SEHNR and CDR2 is FQNEAQ (reference sequence). This CDR3 has 14 amino acids. The CDR3 bases are TGTGCCAGCAGAGGGACAGCGAGCACAGATACGCAGTATTTT. Its protein is CASRGTASTDTQYF. Full variable domain (rest looked up from reference TRBV7-9 and TRBJ2-3): DTGVSQNPRHKITKRGQNVTFRCDPISEHNRLYWYRQTLGQGPEFLTYFQNEAQLEKSRLLSDRFSAERPKGSFSTLEIQRTEQGDSAMYLCASRGTASTDTQYFGPGTRLTVL.

The table lists this clonotype with a count of one. The V and J genes are TRBV25-1 and TRBJ2-7; 7 positions match TRBD2. The CDR3 runs to 13 residues. CDR1 and CDR2 (germline): MGHDK, SYGVNS. Trimming removed 6 bases from V and 2 bases from J; junction bases left unmatched: 4. Written as DNA, the CDR3 is TGTGCCAGCAGAGGGCGGGGGACCTACGAGCAGTACTTC. Amino acids: CASRGRGTYEQYF.